The 24 T cell receptor beta chains presented below share a single source sample, sequenced in a study of blood T cells in healthy people across ages. It was with a sample-barcoded 5' primer and a J-beta primer mix that a second PCR of about 6 to 12 cycles was run. TCRdb analysed the 5' RACE reads with MiXCR anew, one entry per CDR3 protein. This table has some 1.5 million distinct CDR3 sequences, 25% to 30% appearing once. Material for sequencing was blood. Receptors were obtained from a woman in her 30s in good health.

This chain links TRBV20-1 with TRBJ1-2, with TRBD1 as a possible D gene (5 bases). The CDR3 runs to 15 residues. Trimming removed 0 bases at V and 6 bases at J, with 17 bases between. CDR1 and CDR2 (germline): DFQATT, SNEGSKA (reference sequence). In DNA, the CDR3 is TGCAGTGCTAGAGATTCGGGGAGGGGAAGTGATGGCTACACCTTC. As protein: CSARDSGRGSDGYTF.

This clonotype came up a few times. This chain links TRBV15 with TRBJ2-1; 12 positions match TRBD1. After removal of 5 bases from V and 6 bases from J, the junction contained 5 bases not matched to a gene. Per germline, CDR1 LNHNV and CDR2 YYDKDF (reference sequence). This CDR3 is 15 amino acids long. The CDR3 nucleotides are TGTGCCACCAGCTGGGGACAGGGGGCGCGCAATGAGCAGTTCTTC. It encodes CATSWGQGARNEQFF.

This clonotype has more than one count but fewer than ten. The chain employs TRBV6-6 and TRBJ1-1; 12 bases line up with TRBD1. After removal of 0 bases from V and 11 bases from J, the junction contained 4 bases not matched to a gene. Germline V lookup: CDR1 MNHNY, CDR2 SVGAGI (reference sequence). The CDR3 consists of 14 residues. Written as DNA, the CDR3 is TGTGCCAGCAGTTACTCAGGGACAGGGGGCGCGGCTTTCTTT. Protein: CASSYSGTGGAAFF.

This clonotype was observed a handful of times. V and J are TRBV29-1 and TRBJ1-1; D unclear. V lost 4 bases, J lost 0 bases, and 9 bases lay in between. The CDR3 runs 13 residues. The germline V gene encodes CDR1 SQVTM and CDR2 ANQGSEA. CDR3 nucleotides: TGCAGCGTTGTGGAGAATATGAACACTGAAGCTTTCTTT. This sequence encodes CSVVENMNTEAFF.

This clonotype was counted between two and nine times. V and J are TRBV6-6 and TRBJ1-1; 8 nucleotides align to TRBD1. The CDR3 extends over 14 amino acids. Per germline, CDR1 MNHNY and CDR2 SVGAGI (reference sequence). Germline trimming cut 6 bases from V and 1 base from J; bases unmatched to any gene: 4. CDR3 sequence: CASSGDRQNTEAFF. Here the CDR3 DNA reads TGTGCCAGCAGCGGGGACAGGCAGAACACTGAAGCTTTCTTT.

The chain couples TRBV20-1 to TRBJ1-6; 8 bases match TRBD1. The CDR3 extends over 15 amino acids. Germline V gives CDR1 DFQATT, CDR2 SNEGSKA (reference sequence). Losses at the gene ends were 0 bases for V and 6 bases for J; bases not matched to a gene: 4. The CDR3: CSARDTGGPNSPLHF. The CDR3 DNA reads as TGCAGTGCTAGAGATACAGGGGGACCTAATTCACCCCTCCACTTT.

About this clonotype itself: A clone one base away is much larger, so this may be a read error. V usage is TRBV4-1 and J usage is TRBJ2-5, with 8 bases aligning to TRBD2. This CDR3 comprises 16 residues. Germline V gene data show CDR1 as MGHRA and CDR2 as YSYEKL. The CDR3 bases are TGCACCAGCAGCCAAGGGAAACTAGCGGTCCAAGAGACCCAGTACTTC. Its protein product is CTSSQGKLAVQETQYF.

The chain is built from TRBV20-1 and TRBJ2-5; 14 bases are shared with TRBD2. V was clipped by 6 bases and J by 4 bases; unmatched bases: 7. The V gene's germline CDR1 is DFQATT and CDR2 SNEGSKA (reference sequence). The CDR3 has 15 residues. The CDR3 region is CSAREGTSGGETQYF. The CDR3 DNA sequence: TGCAGTGCCAGGGAAGGGACTAGCGGGGGAGAGACCCAGTACTTC.

The chain employs TRBV7-7 and TRBJ2-3; 7 positions agree with TRBD1. V trimming: 5 bases; J trimming: 14 bases; junction bases outside the gene matches: 13. Germline V lookup: CDR1 SSHAT, CDR2 FNYEAQ (reference sequence). The CDR3 is 13 residues long. CDR3 region: CASSTDRESSLYF. DNA of the CDR3: TGTGCCAGCAGCACCGACAGGGAGTCTTCCCTGTATTTT.

This clonotype was picked up many times. The chain carries TRBV20-1 and TRBJ2-3; D is unresolved. CDR3 size: 13 residues. V lost 3 bases to trimming and J lost 4 bases, with 11 bases between them. From germline, CDR1 is DFQATT and CDR2 SNEGSKA (reference sequence). The CDR3 region is CSASDRQADTQYF. CDR3 DNA: TGCAGTGCTAGTGATCGGCAGGCAGATACGCAGTATTTT.

The chain has TRBV25-1 and TRBJ1-1, with D possibly TRBD1 on 5 matching bases. The V and J ends lost 3 bases and 4 bases respectively, with 15 bases between them. CDR1 is MGHDK and CDR2 is SYGVNS in the germline V gene. There are 15 residues in the CDR3. The CDR3 sequence: CASSDPTGVSTEAFF. In nucleotides, the CDR3 is TGTGCCAGCAGTGACCCCACGGGGGTGAGCACTGAAGCTTTCTTT.

DNA for the CDR3: TGCAGCGTCGGCGCCTACGAGCAGTACGTC. This translates into CSVGAYEQYV. The chain is built from TRBV29-1 and TRBJ2-7, with D unresolved. The CDR3 contains 10 residues. V lost 6 bases to trimming and J lost 2 bases, with 5 bases between them. Looked up from germline, CDR1 is SQVTM and CDR2 is ANQGSEA.

This clonotype was found a few times. The gene calls are TRBV4-1 and TRBJ2-7; D unclear. V was shortened by 0 bases and J by 7 bases, with 10 bases between the two germline ends. CDR1 is MGHRA and CDR2 is YSYEKL in the germline V gene. The CDR3 extends over 13 amino acids. CDR3 amino acids: CASSQDLLIEQYF. CDR3 bases: TGCGCCAGCAGCCAAGATCTCTTAATTGAGCAGTACTTC.

This chain links TRBV18 with TRBJ2-7, with TRBD1 identical over 12 bases. The CDR3 length is 15 residues. V trimming: 3 bases; J trimming: 4 bases; junction bases outside the gene matches: 4. The V gene's germline CDR1 is KGHSH and CDR2 LQKENI. The DNA of the CDR3 is TGTGCCAGCTCACCGGGACAGGGGGCGGAATACGAGCAGTACTTC. This sequence encodes CASSPGQGAEYEQYF.

Many counts were recorded for this clonotype. The rearrangement joins TRBV4-1 to TRBJ2-7; possibly TRBD1 for D (6 bases). V dropped 5 bases and J dropped 0 bases, with 11 bases sitting between them. Germline V gene lookup returns CDR1 MGHRA and CDR2 YSYEKL. The CDR3 is 14 amino acids. The CDR3 spells CASSERQASYEQYF. The CDR3, as DNA: TGCGCCAGCAGCGAACGACAGGCCTCCTACGAGCAGTACTTC.

This clonotype was seen at least ten times. V gene TRBV12-3 or TRBV12-4 combines with J gene TRBJ1-5; perhaps TRBD1 as D (6 bases). This CDR3 contains 16 residues. Deletions cut 6 bases from V and 0 bases from J, with 15 bases between. The CDR3, as DNA: TGTGCCAGCAGCCTGGGGGGGCGGGTTAGCAATCAGCCCCAGCATTTT. It yields the protein CASSLGGRVSNQPQHF.

This clonotype has just a few counts. This chain links TRBV20-1 with TRBJ2-1, with 7 bases that match TRBD2. The germline V gene has CDR1 DFQATT and CDR2 SNEGSKA (reference sequence). The CDR3 length is 13 residues. J lost 4 bases, V lost 2 bases, and 2 bases had no gene match. Written as DNA, the CDR3 is TGCAGTGCTAGAACTAGCGTATACAATGAGCAGTTCTTC. It yields the protein CSARTSVYNEQFF.

The chain has TRBV5-1 and TRBJ2-5; TRBD2 aligns across 7 bases. Per the germline V gene, CDR1 is SGHRS and CDR2 is YFSETQ. The V gene end was trimmed by 8 bases and the J gene end by 2 bases; junction bases not matched to a gene: 9. The CDR3 has 14 residues. As DNA, the CDR3 is TGCGCCAGTGTAGCGGGTACGCTGCAAGAGACCCAGTACTTC. Translated, it gives CASVAGTLQETQYF.

This sequence joins TRBV29-1 and TRBJ2-4, with TRBD1 as a possible D gene (6 bases). Germline CDR1 reads SQVTM; CDR2 reads ANQGSEA. Deletions cut 7 bases from V and 13 bases from J, with 26 bases between. The CDR3 sequence is 14 residues long. The CDR3 protein is CSASLTGSYNEQYF. As DNA, the CDR3 is TGCAGCGCGTCTTTGACAGGATCCTACAATGAGCAGTACTTC. Based on the CDR3 plus reference TRBV29-1 and TRBJ2-4, the full variable domain is SAVISQKPSRDICQRGTSLTIQCQVDSQVTMMFWYRQQPGQSLTLIATANQGSEATYESGFVIDKFPISRPNLTFSTLTVSNMSPEDSSIYLCSASLTGSYNEQYFGAGTRLSVL.

Ten or more counts support this clonotype. This chain links TRBV29-1 with TRBJ1-4; TRBD1 is a possible D gene (6 bases). The germline gives CDR1 SQVTM, CDR2 ANQGSEA. V was trimmed by 3 bases and J by 10 bases, leaving 12 bases between them. The CDR3 length is 12 residues. This CDR3 is CSVEPGEGKLFF. The CDR3 DNA reads as TGCAGCGTTGAGCCAGGGGAGGGAAAACTGTTTTTT.

J is TRBJ1-5 and V is TRBV12-3 or TRBV12-4, with TRBD1 as a possible D gene (5 bases). V was clipped by 7 bases and J by 4 bases, with 14 bases between them. CDR3 size: 14 residues. The CDR3 is CASTSRGINQPQHF. The CDR3 DNA reads TGTGCCAGCACTAGTCGGGGGATAAATCAGCCCCAGCATTTT.

This chain connects TRBV20-1 to TRBJ1-2, with D tentatively TRBD1 (5 bases). Trimming removed 2 bases from V and 5 bases from J, with 33 bases in between. The CDR3 covers 20 residues. Germline V CDR1 and CDR2: DFQATT, SNEGSKA (reference sequence). The CDR3 DNA reads as TGCAGTGCTAGAAACAGGTCGACGATTAACTACTTAGCGAGGACGTATGGCTACACCTTC. Protein: CSARNRSTINYLARTYGYTF.

The rearrangement links TRBV10-3 to TRBJ2-5, with 9 bases aligning to TRBD1. CDR3 size: 14 residues. Losses at the gene ends were 8 bases for V and 0 bases for J; bases not matched to a gene: 4. Germline CDR1 is ENHRY and CDR2 is SYGVKD. In DNA form, the CDR3 reads TGTGCCATCGGAAGGGACAGGGACCAAGAGACCCAGTACTTC. The encoded protein is CAIGRDRDQETQYF.

This clonotype was seen only a few times. The chain is built from TRBV28 and TRBJ2-3; unclear D gene. CDR3 size: 15 residues. V was clipped by 7 bases and J by 0 bases, with 14 bases between them. Germline lookup yields CDR1 MDHEN and CDR2 SYDVKM. In nucleotides, the CDR3 is TGTGCCAGCAACAAAAAGAGGTTTAGCACAGATACGCAGTATTTT. Amino acids: CASNKKRFSTDTQYF.